The 29 T cell receptor beta chains reported below all come from one sample, sequenced in a study of CD8 T cells in Susac syndrome. Random hexamers were used to reverse transcribe the RNA input (roughly 0.5 to 1 ug). MiXCR, applied by TCRdb to the immunoSEQ multiplex PCR reads, yields one record per CDR3 protein. The repertoire holds 200,000 to 300,000 distinct CDR3 sequences, roughly 93% seen once, with roughly 0.072% in the top ten. Sequencing used CD4+ T cells from PBMCs. The receptors derive from a human donor with multiple sclerosis.

This clonotype has just one count. The rearrangement links TRBV12-3 or TRBV12-4 to TRBJ1-5; D is possibly TRBD1 (5 bases). Trimming removed 6 bases from V and 7 bases from J, with 19 bases in between. The CDR3 is 15 amino acids. This CDR3 reads CASRSGRGWGQPQHF. CDR3 DNA sequence: TGTGCCAGCAGGAGCGGGCGAGGCTGGGGGCAGCCCCAGCATTTT.

This chain links TRBV5-1 with TRBJ1-4; D is undetermined. V was pared by 5 bases and J by 0 bases, with 8 bases between. The CDR3 consists of 14 residues. Germline V lookup: CDR1 SGHRS, CDR2 YFSETQ. The CDR3 sequence: CASRGQTTNEKLFF. The DNA of the CDR3 is TGCGCCAGCAGGGGTCAGACAACTAATGAAAAACTGTTTTTT.

This chain joins TRBV2 and TRBJ2-1; D ambiguous. The CDR3 has 13 amino acids. V was clipped by 5 bases and J by 2 bases, with 7 bases between them. Germline lookup yields CDR1 SNHLY and CDR2 FYNNEI. The CDR3 region is CASSKTPYNEQFF. CDR3 DNA: TGTGCCAGCAGTAAGACTCCCTACAATGAGCAGTTCTTC.

The rearrangement links TRBV12-3 or TRBV12-4 to TRBJ2-3; no definite D call. V was shortened by 6 bases and J by 6 bases, with 16 bases between the two germline ends. The CDR3 covers 14 residues. The CDR3 region is CASSWGRVGDTQYF. The CDR3 DNA reads TGTGCCAGCAGCTGGGGTCGCGTAGGGGATACGCAGTATTTT.

V gene TRBV24-1 combines with J gene TRBJ1-2; 9 bases match TRBD1. Germline V CDR1 and CDR2: KGHDR, SFDVKD. CDR3 length equals 16 residues. Unmatched junction bases numbered 12, after V lost 3 bases and J lost 8 bases. The CDR3 region is CATSDTEGQGIWGYTF. For the CDR3, the DNA is TGTGCCACCAGTGATACTGAGGGACAGGGAATATGGGGCTACACCTTC.

The chain couples TRBV7-3 to TRBJ2-1, with TRBD1 matching over 7 bases. This CDR3 region has 13 residues. Germline assignment: CDR1 SGHTA and CDR2 FQGTGA. Losses at the gene ends were 5 bases for V and 10 bases for J; bases not matched to a gene: 8. The CDR3 DNA is TGTGCCAGCAGCACCCGGACAGGAGGAGAGCAGTTCTTC. The encoded protein is CASSTRTGGEQFF.

The DNA for the CDR3 is TGTGCCAGCAGCTTTAAACCGGGAAGAAAGGACACCGGGGAGCTGTTTTTT. Translating it yields CASSFKPGRKDTGELFF. This sequence joins TRBV11-2 and TRBJ2-2; tentatively, D is TRBD2 (5 bases). Trimming removed 3 bases at V and 3 bases at J, with 17 bases between. The CDR3 contains 17 residues. Germline CDR1 reads SGHAT; CDR2 reads FQNNGV.

V usage is TRBV28 and J usage is TRBJ2-3; perhaps D is TRBD1 or TRBD2 (7 bases each). V gave up 6 bases and J gave up 2 bases, with 15 bases separating them. The germline V gene has CDR1 MDHEN and CDR2 SYDVKM. The CDR3 length is 15 residues. The CDR3 nucleotides read TGTGCCAGCAGGGGAGGGGGCGCCAACACAGATACGCAGTATTTT. Its protein is CASRGGGANTDTQYF.

The chain employs TRBV25-1 and TRBJ2-1; 10 bases match TRBD2. Germline CDR1 is MGHDK and CDR2 is SYGVNS. The CDR3 has 13 residues. V lost 6 bases to trimming and J lost 9 bases; unmatched junction nucleotides: 5. The CDR3 spells CASSPAGGVEQFF. The CDR3 DNA is TGTGCCAGCAGCCCAGCGGGAGGGGTTGAGCAGTTCTTC.

V and J are TRBV3-1 and TRBJ1-2; no clear D gene. V lost 0 bases and J lost 4, with 9 bases in between. CDR1 is LGHDT, CDR2 YNNKEL, per germline (reference sequence). The CDR3 length is 14 residues. CDR3 loop: CASSQDEARYGYTF. CDR3 nucleotide sequence: TGTGCCAGCAGCCAAGATGAAGCTCGCTATGGCTACACCTTC.

V and J are TRBV6-2 or TRBV6-3 and TRBJ2-1; 9 bases line up with TRBD2. CDR1 and CDR2 from the germline V gene are MNHEY and SVGEGT. The ends lost 3 bases at V and 8 bases at J; junction bases unmatched: 14. This CDR3 has 17 amino acids. CDR3 loop: CASSYGGGRALQYEQFF. DNA for the CDR3: TGTGCCAGCAGTTATGGTGGCGGGAGGGCCTTACAATATGAGCAGTTCTTC.

The rearrangement joins TRBV30 to TRBJ1-4, with unresolved D. Germline-derived CDR1 and CDR2 are GTSNPN and SVGIG (reference sequence). CDR3 length: 12 amino acids. This CDR3 is CAGRATVEKLFF. The CDR3 bases are TGTGCTGGTAGAGCCACAGTAGAAAAACTGTTTTTT. Full variable domain (outside the CDR3, taken from reference TRBV30 and TRBJ1-4): SQTIHQWPATLVQPVGSPLSLECTVEGTSNPNLYWYRQAAGRGLQLLFYSVGIGQISSEVPQNLSASRPQDRQFILSSKKLLLSDSGFYLCAGRATVEKLFFGSGTQLSVL.

The chain employs TRBV13 and TRBJ2-3; D is perhaps TRBD1 (5 bases). Trimming took 0 bases from V and 3 from J, leaving 10 bases between them. This CDR3 has 15 residues. Per the germline V gene, CDR1 is PRHDT and CDR2 is FYEKMQ (reference sequence). CDR3 in amino acids: CASSLGPGWTDTQYF. CDR3 coding DNA: TGTGCCAGCAGCTTAGGTCCAGGGTGGACAGATACGCAGTATTTT.

The rearrangement links TRBV20-1 to TRBJ2-7, with D possibly matching TRBD2 (5 bases). Germline V gives CDR1 DFQATT, CDR2 SNEGSKA (reference sequence). This CDR3 is 14 amino acids long. The ends were cut back, 0 bases at V and 7 bases at J, with 16 bases in the middle. The CDR3 spells CSARDSRTPGEQYV. The CDR3 nucleotides are TGCAGTGCTAGAGATTCTCGGACTCCCGGGGAGCAGTACGTC.

This clonotype was seen only once. J is TRBJ2-5 and V is TRBV7-2; tentatively, D is TRBD2 (8 bases). Trimming removed 7 bases from V and 5 bases from J, with 20 bases in between. The germline V gene has CDR1 SGHTA and CDR2 FQGNSA. The CDR3 sequence is 15 residues long. The CDR3 DNA reads TGTGCCAGCACCCAGGGGGGGCGGGAGGTGGAGACCCAGTACTTC. It encodes CASTQGGREVETQYF.

In its sample, this clonotype was seen once. The rearrangement uses TRBV29-1 and TRBJ2-1; no firm D call. Germline V gene data show CDR1 as SQVTM and CDR2 as ANQGSEA. Trimming removed 3 bases from V and 8 bases from J, with 11 bases in between. The CDR3 is 12 residues long. This CDR3 is CSVEVTSYEQFF. CDR3 nucleotide sequence: TGCAGCGTTGAGGTGACCTCGTATGAGCAGTTCTTC.

The chain links TRBV6-2 or TRBV6-3 to TRBJ2-7; 9 bases match TRBD2. This CDR3 contains 11 residues. J gave up 9 bases and V 6 bases, and 3 bases lay outside the gene matches. The germline V gene has CDR1 MNHEY and CDR2 SVGEGT. The CDR3 region is CASRSGGRQYF. The CDR3 DNA sequence: TGTGCCAGCAGAAGCGGGGGGCGGCAGTACTTC.

This clonotype was picked up a small number of times. The V and J genes are TRBV20-1 and TRBJ2-7; the D gene is possibly TRBD1 (5 bases). Germline values: CDR1 DFQATT, CDR2 SNEGSKA (reference sequence). V gave up 2 bases and J gave up 2 bases, with 7 bases separating them. CDR3 length: 12 residues. The CDR3 DNA reads TGCAGTGCTAGACAGGGCCCCTACGAGCAGTACTTC. Protein: CSARQGPYEQYF.

This chain joins TRBV28 and TRBJ2-7, with unresolved D. Per the germline V gene, CDR1 is MDHEN and CDR2 is SYDVKM. CDR3 length: 14 amino acids. Trimming removed 8 bases from V and 3 bases from J, with 17 bases in between. The CDR3 protein is CASGREAKDYEQYF. Written as DNA, the CDR3 is TGTGCCAGCGGCCGCGAGGCTAAGGACTACGAGCAGTACTTC.

As DNA, the CDR3 is TGTGCCAGCAGTCCAAATAGGTACCAAGAGACCCAGTACTTC. Its translation: CASSPNRYQETQYF. The rearrangement uses TRBV7-9 and TRBJ2-5, with unresolved D. The CDR3 length is 14 residues. Trimming shortened V by 6 bases and J by 0 bases, and 11 bases separated the two germline ends. Germline CDR1 SEHNR, CDR2 FQNEAQ (reference sequence). The complete variable domain, with remaining parts taken from reference TRBV7-9 and TRBJ2-5, reads DTGVSQNPRHKITKRGQNVTFRCDPISEHNRLYWYRQTLGQGPEFLTYFQNEAQLEKSRLLSDRFSAERPKGSFSTLEIQRTEQGDSAMYLCASSPNRYQETQYFGPGTRLLVL.

The J gene is TRBJ1-2, the V gene TRBV6-6; D might be TRBD1 (5 bases). Germline V CDR1 and CDR2: MNHNY, SVGAGI (reference sequence). Trimming shortened V by 8 bases and J by 4 bases, and 17 bases separated the two germline ends. CDR3 size: 14 residues. The CDR3 nucleotides read TGTGCCAGCCTACCAACGGGACTCAGCTATGGCTACACCTTC. Encoded protein: CASLPTGLSYGYTF.

V and J are TRBV5-1 and TRBJ1-4; 8 bases are shared with TRBD1. V was pared by 4 bases and J by 3 bases, with 8 bases of the junction left unmatched. The CDR3 extends over 16 amino acids. The germline gives CDR1 SGHRS, CDR2 YFSETQ. CDR3 bases: TGCGCCAGCAGCAGACAGGGGAGTATGGCTAATGAAAAACTGTTTTTT. Its protein product is CASSRQGSMANEKLFF.

The chain is built from TRBV20-1 and TRBJ2-7; 7 bases agree with TRBD1. The CDR3 has 12 amino acids. V was clipped by 4 bases and J by 2 bases; unmatched bases: 2. Germline V gives CDR1 DFQATT, CDR2 SNEGSKA (reference sequence). CDR3 sequence: CSANDRAYEQYF. The DNA of the CDR3 is TGCAGTGCTAATGACAGGGCCTACGAGCAGTACTTC.

In its sample, this clonotype was seen once. The rearrangement links TRBV12-5 to TRBJ1-3; D uncertain. Per the germline V gene, CDR1 is LGHNT and CDR2 is FRNRAP. This CDR3 has 15 residues. V shed 0 bases and J shed 4 bases, with 10 bases lying between them. The DNA of the CDR3 is TGTGCTAGTGGTTTGGTACCGAACGTAGGAAACACCATATATTTT. The encoded protein is CASGLVPNVGNTIYF.

The chain joins TRBV29-1 to TRBJ2-5; the match to TRBD2 covers 10 bases. The CDR3 contains 13 residues. Unmatched junction bases numbered 2, after V lost 5 bases and J lost 2 bases. Per the germline V gene, CDR1 is SQVTM and CDR2 is ANQGSEA. CDR3 in DNA: TGCAGCGTTCAACTAGCGGGGCAAGAGACCCAGTACTTC. This sequence encodes CSVQLAGQETQYF. The full variable domain, its missing parts supplied by reference TRBV29-1 and TRBJ2-5, is SAVISQKPSRDICQRGTSLTIQCQVDSQVTMMFWYRQQPGQSLTLIATANQGSEATYESGFVIDKFPISRPNLTFSTLTVSNMSPEDSSIYLCSVQLAGQETQYFGPGTRLLVL.

About this clonotype: A junction end diverges from the germline sequence, so it may reflect a read error. The V gene is TRBV18, the J gene TRBJ2-5; 9 bases line up with TRBD1. Germline-derived CDR1 and CDR2 are KGHSH and LQKENI. This CDR3 has 15 amino acids. The CDR3 bases are TGTGCCGGCTCACCAGCGACAGGGGGCCAAGAGACCCAGTACTTC. Translating it yields CAGSPATGGQETQYF.

The rearrangement uses TRBV12-3 or TRBV12-4 and TRBJ1-5; 10 positions match TRBD1. This CDR3 spans 15 amino acids. Losses at the gene ends were 6 bases for V and 6 bases for J; bases not matched to a gene: 8. Here the CDR3 DNA reads TGTGCCAGCAGGCCCGGGACAGGGGATGGTCAGCCCCAGCATTTT. Amino acids: CASRPGTGDGQPQHF.

The chain carries TRBV10-2 and TRBJ1-4; D unresolved. This CDR3 is 14 amino acids long. CDR1 WSHSY and CDR2 SAAADI come from the germline V gene. V was trimmed by 2 bases and J by 7 bases, leaving 11 bases between them. The CDR3 protein is CASSEGPYGEKLFF. In DNA, the CDR3 is TGCGCCAGCAGTGAGGGACCCTACGGTGAAAAACTGTTTTTT.

This clonotype was seen only once. The V and J genes are TRBV28 and TRBJ1-5; D ambiguous. V was shortened by 4 bases and J by 0 bases, with 10 bases between the two germline ends. Germline-derived CDR1 and CDR2 are MDHEN and SYDVKM. There are 15 residues in the CDR3. The CDR3 DNA is TGTGCCAGCAGTTCGGTTTTAGGTAGCAATCAGCCCCAGCATTTT. Amino acid sequence: CASSSVLGSNQPQHF.